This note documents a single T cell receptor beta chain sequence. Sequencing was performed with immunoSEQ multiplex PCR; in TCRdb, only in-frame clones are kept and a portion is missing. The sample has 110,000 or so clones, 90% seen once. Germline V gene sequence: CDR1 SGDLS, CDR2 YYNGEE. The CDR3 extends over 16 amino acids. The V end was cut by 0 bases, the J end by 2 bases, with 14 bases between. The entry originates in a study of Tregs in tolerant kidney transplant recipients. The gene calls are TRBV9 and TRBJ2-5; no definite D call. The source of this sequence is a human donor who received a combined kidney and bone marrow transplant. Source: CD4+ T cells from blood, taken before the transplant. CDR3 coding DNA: TGTGCCAGCAGCGTAGGAATACGGCGGTCTCAAGAGACCCAGTACTTC. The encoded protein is CASSVGIRRSQETQYF.